These T cell receptor beta chains were read from a single sample in a study of control samples from healthy donors and cancer patients. The data were produced by immunoSEQ multiplex PCR, yet TCRdb's version contains in-frame clones alone and is incomplete. Of more than 95,000 clones detected, about 92% appear once; the ten largest clones hold 8%. Specimen: blood. The source is a man aged 18 to 29 in good health. The CDR3 runs from the conserved cysteine through the conserved F or W. Each record gives: J gene, D gene, V gene, clone size, CDR3 protein, CDR3 DNA. The D gene is left open where the match is weak. Only some rows state a clone size, as once, few, many or a class for expanded clones.

J: TRBJ2-4
D: TRBD1
V: TRBV23-1
size: once
CDR3: CASSQSCDRGGRAKNIQYF
DNA: TGCGCCAGCAGTCAATCTTGCGACAGGGGGGGACGCGCCAAAAACATTCAGTACTTC

J: TRBJ1-4
D: TRBD1
V: TRBV4-3
size: -
CDR3: CASSRSTGGLEKLFF
DNA: TGCGCCAGCAGTCGATCTACAGGGGGACTAGAAAAACTGTTTTTT

J: TRBJ2-3
D: TRBD2
V: TRBV6-4
size: -
CDR3: CASSATAGAADTQYF
DNA: TGTGCCAGCAGTGCAACAGCGGGAGCCGCAGATACGCAGTATTTT

J: TRBJ2-1
D: -
V: TRBV27
size: -
CDR3: CASSYSGRDNEQFF
DNA: TGTGCCAGCAGTTATTCGGGCAGGGACAATGAGCAGTTCTTC

J: TRBJ2-2
D: -
V: TRBV5-1
size: -
CDR3: CASSLLGGNTGELFF
DNA: TGCGCCAGCAGCTTACTAGGGGGAAACACCGGGGAGCTGTTTTTT

J: TRBJ2-5
D: TRBD1
V: TRBV7-2
size: -
CDR3: CASSLRGLEETQYF
DNA: TGTGCCAGCAGCTTAAGGGGGCTGGAGGAGACCCAGTACTTC

J: TRBJ2-3
D: TRBD2
V: TRBV4-1
size: -
CDR3: CASSQDTSGGMDTQYF
DNA: TGCGCCAGCAGCCAAGATACCAGCGGGGGGATGGATACGCAGTATTTT

J: TRBJ1-2
D: -
V: TRBV7-2
size: -
CDR3: CASSLAGDGYTF
DNA: TGTGCCAGCAGCTTAGCGGGGGATGGCTACACCTTC

J: TRBJ1-2
D: TRBD1
V: TRBV6-5
size: -
CDR3: CAGQTGRYGYTF
DNA: TGTGCCGGCCAGACAGGGAGGTATGGCTACACCTTC

J: TRBJ1-1
D: -
V: TRBV9
size: -
CDR3: CASSIDRPVPDRAGGNTEAFF
DNA: TGTGCCAGCAGCATCGACAGACCCGTACCGGATAGGGCAGGAGGGAACACTGAAGCTTTCTTT

J: TRBJ1-2
D: -
V: TRBV13
size: -
CDR3: CASSLGQSGVEGYTF
DNA: TGTGCCAGCAGCTTAGGCCAATCAGGGGTTGAAGGCTACACCTTC

J: TRBJ2-7
D: -
V: TRBV30
size: once
CDR3: CAWLMGPGEQYF
DNA: TGTGCCTGGCTAATGGGTCCAGGGGAGCAGTACTTC

J: TRBJ1-1
D: -
V: TRBV30
size: -
CDR3: CAGGLNTEAFF
DNA: TGTGCGGGAGGGCTGAACACTGAAGCTTTCTTT

J: TRBJ2-1
D: -
V: TRBV5-6
size: -
CDR3: CASSPEMWGASYNEQFF
DNA: TGTGCCAGCAGCCCGGAAATGTGGGGGGCCTCCTACAATGAGCAGTTCTTC

J: TRBJ2-5
D: TRBD2
V: TRBV10-1
size: -
CDR3: CASIPLSGSKETQYF
DNA: TGCGCCAGCATACCCCTTAGCGGGAGCAAAGAGACCCAGTACTTC

J: TRBJ2-1
D: -
V: TRBV6-2/TRBV6-3
size: once
CDR3: CASSSSGLGGGEQFF
DNA: TGTGCCAGCAGTTCCTCGGGACTCGGAGGGGGTGAGCAGTTCTTC

J: TRBJ2-1
D: -
V: TRBV4-1
size: -
CDR3: CASSQDSSATSSYNEQFF
DNA: TGCGCCAGCAGCCAGGATTCATCGGCTACAAGCTCCTACAATGAGCAGTTCTTC

J: TRBJ1-2
D: TRBD1
V: TRBV7-9
size: -
CDR3: CASSLGQALYGYTF
DNA: TGTGCCAGCAGCTTGGGACAGGCGCTCTATGGCTACACCTTC

J: TRBJ1-1
D: -
V: TRBV18
size: -
CDR3: CASSPNRQKRNTEAFF
DNA: TGTGCCAGCTCACCCAACCGGCAAAAGAGGAACACTGAAGCTTTCTTT

J: TRBJ2-1
D: -
V: TRBV6-4
size: -
CDR3: CASSEGASENYNEQFF
DNA: TGTGCCAGCAGTGAGGGGGCTAGCGAAAACTACAATGAGCAGTTCTTC

J: TRBJ2-3
D: TRBD2
V: TRBV7-6
size: -
CDR3: CASSRFTSGSADTQYF
DNA: TGTGCCAGCAGCCGATTTACTAGCGGGAGCGCAGATACGCAGTATTTT

J: TRBJ1-1
D: -
V: TRBV3-1/TRBV3-2
size: -
CDR3: CASSPTGGAEAFF
DNA: TGTGCCAGCAGCCCCACCGGTGGCGCTGAAGCTTTCTTT

J: TRBJ2-7
D: -
V: TRBV7-2
size: -
CDR3: CASRDSSPYEQYF
DNA: TGTGCCAGCAGGGACAGTTCCCCTTACGAGCAGTACTTC

J: TRBJ1-1
D: -
V: TRBV19
size: -
CDR3: CASRHPSTGKGTEAFF
DNA: TGTGCCAGTAGACATCCGTCCACTGGGAAGGGCACTGAAGCTTTCTTT

J: TRBJ1-1
D: -
V: TRBV19
size: -
CDR3: CASSLTFSRYTEAFF
DNA: TGTGCCAGTAGCCTCACCTTCTCTCGTTACACTGAAGCTTTCTTT

J: TRBJ2-7
D: -
V: TRBV9
size: -
CDR3: CASSPRDSPYEQYF
DNA: TGTGCCAGCAGCCCGCGGGATTCCCCCTACGAGCAGTACTTC

J: TRBJ1-2
D: -
V: TRBV27
size: -
CDR3: CASSLSILGRGSDYGYTF
DNA: TGTGCCAGCAGTTTATCTATTTTGGGGAGGGGGAGTGACTATGGCTACACCTTC

J: TRBJ1-3
D: -
V: TRBV18
size: -
CDR3: CASSSDVGNTIYF
DNA: TGTGCCAGCTCATCCGACGTGGGAAACACCATATATTTT